This TCR beta chain originates from a study of T cell changes during pregnancy in multiple sclerosis. Clones were sequenced by immunoSEQ multiplex PCR, and TCRdb holds only the in-frame ones, with some missing. The table shows roughly 90,000 clones, with 91% occurring only once. V was pared by 1 base and J by 7 bases, with 17 bases between. Germline assignment: CDR1 SGDLS and CDR2 YYNGEE. The CDR3 consists of 15 residues. The V gene is TRBV9, the J gene TRBJ1-1; D is unclear. Sequencing used peripheral blood, obtained before pregnancy. This clonotype was sampled from a female donor with multiple sclerosis, enrolled in a pregnancy study. The CDR3 bases are TGTGCCAGCAGCGTAACCCCAAATCCGAGAGATGAAGCTTTCTTT. Encoded protein: CASSVTPNPRDEAFF.